Presented here are 26 T cell receptor beta chains from one specimen sequenced in a study of cytomegalovirus exposure and HLA in healthy donors. Vbeta (60) and Jbeta (13) primers were used in the PCR. Profiled with immunoSEQ multiplex PCR; TCRdb holds only in-frame clones, not every one. The sample includes approximately 300,000 clones, under 90% seen only once; the top ten take 0.3% to 0.35%. The sample taken for sequencing was PBMCs. These receptor sequences come from a girl aged 2-10 years in good health and CMV-seronegative.

In this sample, this clone turned up once. The rearrangement links TRBV5-4 to TRBJ2-1; D ambiguous. Germline V gene lookup returns CDR1 SGHNT and CDR2 YYREEE (reference sequence). The CDR3 length is 16 residues. Trimming cost V 3 bases and J 6 bases, with 19 bases left between them. The CDR3 region is CASSSVGSLLSNEQFF. The CDR3 DNA follows: TGTGCCAGCAGCTCCGTCGGGTCCCTTCTATCCAATGAGCAGTTCTTC.

This clone was observed a single time. This sequence joins TRBV28 and TRBJ2-2; D not resolved. The CDR3 contains 16 residues. V dropped 1 base and J dropped 1 base, with 10 bases sitting between them. Germline V gene lookup returns CDR1 MDHEN and CDR2 SYDVKM. The CDR3 nucleotides are TGTGCCAGCAGTTTATTAGGCCAGCGGAACACCGGGGAGCTGTTTTTT. Its translation: CASSLLGQRNTGELFF.

J is TRBJ2-5 and V is TRBV6-1, with 7 bases fitting TRBD2. The assigned J gene may be wrong: the sequence end matches TRBJ2-7 better. The germline CDR1 and CDR2 sequences are MNHNS and SASEGT. This CDR3 spans 14 amino acids. The CDR3 protein is CATLLGGFSYEQYF. DNA of the CDR3: TGTGCCACCCTTCTGGGGGGGTTCTCCTACGAGCAGTACTTC.

V usage is TRBV6-6 and J usage is TRBJ2-7, with TRBD2 as a possible D gene (5 bases). The germline gives CDR1 MNHNY, CDR2 SVGAGI (reference sequence). CDR3 length: 16 amino acids. Trimming removed 0 bases from V and 2 bases from J, with 14 bases in between. The CDR3 here is CASSYSSTAGTYEQYF. CDR3 nucleotide sequence: TGTGCCAGCAGTTACTCGAGTACGGCGGGTACCTACGAGCAGTACTTC.

The rearrangement uses TRBV28 and TRBJ1-5; D might be TRBD1 (6 bases). V lost 4 bases and J 0 bases, leaving 22 bases between the germline ends. Germline V gene sequence: CDR1 MDHEN, CDR2 SYDVKM. This CDR3 comprises 19 residues. Here the CDR3 reads CASSSPSRQARYSNQPQHF. Here the CDR3 DNA reads TGTGCCAGCAGTTCCCCCTCGCGACAGGCCCGATATAGCAATCAGCCCCAGCATTTT.

The table lists this clone with a few counts. This chain joins TRBV18 and TRBJ1-1; 7 bases match TRBD1. Trimming cost V 1 base and J 2 bases; bases outside gene matches: 4. Germline lookup yields CDR1 KGHSH and CDR2 LQKENI. The CDR3 covers 15 residues. The CDR3 loop reads CASSPLGQANTEAFF. The DNA for the CDR3 is TGTGCCAGCTCACCACTCGGACAGGCTAACACTGAAGCTTTCTTT. Filled out from reference TRBV18 and TRBJ1-1, the complete variable domain reads NAGVMQNPRHLVRRRGQEARLRCSPMKGHSHVYWYRQLPEEGLKFMVYLQKENIIDESGMPKERFSAEFPKEGPSILRIQQVVRGDSAAYFCASSPLGQANTEAFFGQGTRLTVV.

The rearrangement links TRBV5-1 to TRBJ2-5; 8 bases match TRBD2. The end of the DNA is better explained by TRBJ2-7, so the J call may be wrong. CDR3 length: 15 amino acids. CDR1 is SGHRS and CDR2 is YFSETQ in the germline V gene. The CDR3, as DNA: TGCGCCAGCAACCCGGGGGGGGCGCCGCTCTACGAGCAGTACTTC. Amino acid sequence: CASNPGGAPLYEQYF.

J is TRBJ2-5 and V is TRBV7-7; no reliable D call. Germline CDR1 and CDR2: SSHAT and FNYEAQ (reference sequence). This CDR3 region has 14 residues. With 1 base removed from V and 7 bases from J, the gap between germline ends came to 13 bases. The CDR3 is CASSLDLASGTQYF. DNA of the CDR3: TGTGCCAGCAGCTTAGATCTGGCCTCGGGGACCCAGTACTTC.

V is TRBV27 and J is TRBJ1-2, with 8 bases fitting TRBD1. CDR1 and CDR2 from the germline V gene are MNHEY and SMNVEV (reference sequence). This CDR3 comprises 13 residues. V lost 5 bases to trimming and J lost 8 bases; unmatched junction nucleotides: 7. CDR3 sequence: CASSRQGLGGYTF. CDR3 sequence (DNA): TGTGCCAGCAGTCGACAGGGGCTGGGAGGCTACACCTTC.

This chain joins TRBV6-1 and TRBJ2-5; D may be TRBD2 (6 bases). CDR1 MNHNS and CDR2 SASEGT come from the germline V gene. The ends were cut back, 11 bases at V and 0 bases at J, with 10 bases in the middle. There are 12 residues in the CDR3. This CDR3 is CAGRGYQETQYF. CDR3 sequence (DNA): TGTGCCGGACGGGGGTACCAAGAGACCCAGTACTTC.

V and J are TRBV29-1 and TRBJ2-2; 8 bases agree with TRBD2. The V gene's germline CDR1 is SQVTM and CDR2 ANQGSEA. This CDR3 spans 12 amino acids. V dropped 6 bases and J dropped 5; count of bases not matched to a gene: 2. CDR3 in amino acids: CSVTGGTGELFF. As DNA, the CDR3 is TGCAGCGTGACGGGGGGGACCGGGGAGCTGTTTTTT.

The chain has TRBV28 and TRBJ1-5; no firm D call. Trimming removed 6 bases from V and 7 bases from J, with 13 bases in between. The CDR3 contains 13 residues. CDR1 is MDHEN and CDR2 is SYDVKM in the germline V gene. The CDR3 loop is CASRLTGWQPQHF. CDR3 bases: TGTGCCAGCAGACTCACCGGGTGGCAGCCCCAGCATTTT.

This clone was picked up a small number of times. This sequence joins TRBV29-1 and TRBJ1-1; TRBD1 aligns across 10 bases. CDR3 length: 16 residues. V lost 8 bases, J lost 5 bases, and 17 bases stayed unmatched. Germline CDR1 is SQVTM and CDR2 is ANQGSEA. The CDR3 region is CSTREPGTGVRTEAFF. CDR3 bases: TGCAGCACACGCGAGCCCGGGACAGGGGTGCGGACTGAAGCTTTCTTT. Together with reference TRBV29-1 and TRBJ1-1, the CDR3 gives the full variable domain: SAVISQKPSRDICQRGTSLTIQCQVDSQVTMMFWYRQQPGQSLTLIATANQGSEATYESGFVIDKFPISRPNLTFSTLTVSNMSPEDSSIYLCSTREPGTGVRTEAFFGQGTRLTVV.

The chain is built from TRBV5-4 and TRBJ1-1; D remains ambiguous. V was shortened by 4 bases and J by 0 bases, with 7 bases between the two germline ends. CDR3 length equals 13 residues. Germline CDR1 and CDR2: SGHNT and YYREEE (reference sequence). The CDR3 nucleotides are TGTGCCAGCAGCCTCGGTGTGAACACTGAAGCTTTCTTT. It specifies CASSLGVNTEAFF.

The gene calls are TRBV5-1 and TRBJ2-1, with TRBD2 matching 7 bases. Germline CDR1 is SGHRS and CDR2 is YFSETQ. Losses at the gene ends were 0 bases for V and 7 bases for J; bases not matched to a gene: 4. CDR3 size: 14 residues. The CDR3 bases are TGCGCCAGCAGCTTGGCCGGCGGGAGTAATGAGCAGTTCTTC. Its translation: CASSLAGGSNEQFF.

The chain links TRBV28 to TRBJ2-7; unclear D gene. Trimming pared 3 bases from V and 4 bases from J, leaving 4 bases between. Germline V CDR1 and CDR2: MDHEN, SYDVKM. The CDR3 is 11 residues long. DNA for the CDR3: TGTGCCAGCAGTTTTGAGTACGAGCAGTACTTC. Its translation is CASSFEYEQYF.

The chain employs TRBV14 and TRBJ2-7; D remains unclear. V lost 5 bases and J lost 3, with 11 bases in between. CDR1 is SGHDN, CDR2 FVKESK, per germline. The CDR3 runs to 13 residues. CDR3: CASSSGSYYEQYF. DNA for the CDR3: TGTGCCAGCAGCTCCGGGTCCTACTACGAGCAGTACTTC.

The chain joins TRBV25-1 to TRBJ2-7; 9 bases fit TRBD2. The CDR3 loop spans 16 amino acids. V shed 4 bases, J shed 3 bases, and the junction held 10 bases outside the gene matches. Germline-derived CDR1 and CDR2 are MGHDK and SYGVNS. CDR3 nucleotides: TGTGCCAGCAGTGCGGCCCCTAGCGGGGTGAGCTACGAGCAGTACTTC. This sequence encodes CASSAAPSGVSYEQYF.

This clone was seen only a few times. The chain links TRBV11-2 to TRBJ2-7, with a weak D call TRBD2 (6 bases). The germline V gene has CDR1 SGHAT and CDR2 FQNNGV. The CDR3 is made up of 15 amino acids. Between the trimmed V and J ends, which lost 5 bases and 2 bases, there was a span of 16 bases. The chain's CDR3 is CASSINSGVPYEQYF. The CDR3 nucleotides are TGTGCCAGCAGCATAAATAGCGGAGTCCCCTACGAGCAGTACTTC.

This CDR3 reads CASGRMFDRGKGGELFF. DNA for the CDR3: TGTGCCAGCGGAAGGATGTTCGACAGGGGAAAGGGCGGGGAGCTGTTTTTT. The chain employs TRBV27 and TRBJ2-2; 8 positions agree with TRBD1. There are 17 residues in the CDR3. Germline V gene sequence: CDR1 MNHEY, CDR2 SMNVEV (reference sequence). Germline trimming cut 8 bases from V and 7 bases from J; bases unmatched to any gene: 18.

This chain joins TRBV28 and TRBJ2-1, with TRBD2 matching 11 bases. The J segment lost 12 bases and the V segment lost 4 bases, leaving 17 bases of the junction unmatched. Germline V gene lookup returns CDR1 MDHEN and CDR2 SYDVKM. The CDR3 contains 17 residues. The CDR3 protein is CASSSSTSGGPIKGQFF. Here the CDR3 DNA reads TGTGCCAGCAGTTCAAGCACTAGCGGGGGTCCCATCAAAGGGCAGTTCTTC.

The chain joins TRBV27 to TRBJ1-2; no definite D call. There are 17 residues in the CDR3. Trimming cost V 5 bases and J 4 bases, with 23 bases left between them. Germline-derived CDR1 and CDR2 are MNHEY and SMNVEV (reference sequence). In DNA, the CDR3 is TGTGCCAGCAGTCCCCTCCCGGGAGAGTTTCGAATCTATGGCTACACCTTC. Translated, it gives CASSPLPGEFRIYGYTF.

The chain links TRBV6-1 to TRBJ1-2; 9 nucleotides match TRBD1. The length of the CDR3 is 15 residues. CDR1 is MNHNS and CDR2 is SASEGT in the germline V gene. The ends lost 4 bases at V and 7 bases at J; junction bases unmatched: 10. The DNA of the CDR3 is TGTGCCAGCAGTGGGGGCTGGACAGGGGATGTTGGCTACACCTTC. Its protein product is CASSGGWTGDVGYTF.

V gene TRBV19 combines with J gene TRBJ2-1, with TRBD1 matching 7 bases. Trimming at V came to 5 bases and at J to 10 bases, leaving 14 bases not matched to a gene. The CDR3 extends over 15 amino acids. Per germline, CDR1 LNHDA and CDR2 SQIVND (reference sequence). CDR3 amino acids: CASSGYRGLGTEQFF. CDR3 in DNA: TGTGCCAGTAGTGGATACAGGGGTCTCGGAACCGAGCAGTTCTTC.

V and J are TRBV29-1 and TRBJ2-3; TRBD2 matches 9 bases. The CDR3 totals 12 residues. Looked up from germline, CDR1 is SQVTM and CDR2 is ANQGSEA. Trimming took 6 bases from V and 5 from J; bases not matched to a gene: 3. The CDR3 sequence is CSVGLAQDTQYF. The CDR3 DNA follows: TGCAGCGTGGGACTAGCTCAAGATACGCAGTATTTT.

V usage is TRBV13 and J usage is TRBJ2-5, with D maybe TRBD1 (6 bases). Germline loops: CDR1 PRHDT, CDR2 FYEKMQ (reference sequence). V was pared by 6 bases and J by 4 bases, with 18 bases between. This CDR3 is 15 amino acids long. The chain's CDR3 is CASSYRTVAVETQYF. The CDR3 region has the DNA TGTGCCAGCAGTTATCGGACAGTGGCGGTAGAGACCCAGTACTTC.